The clone carrying this TCR beta chain has a handful of counts. Trimming removed 3 bases from V and 9 bases from J; junction bases left unmatched: 12. The CDR3 spans 16 residues. The germline CDR1 and CDR2 sequences are MGHRA and YSYEKL. These data originate in a study of blood T cell repertoires in COVID-19. The method was immunoSEQ multiplex PCR; TCRdb's version includes in-frame clones alone and lacks a portion of them. The sample lists about 160,000 clones; 65% to 85% were seen once. The chain couples TRBV4-1 to TRBJ2-1, with 9 bases fitting TRBD1. The origin of this receptor is a woman in her 50s in a cohort exposed to, infected with or recovered from COVID-19 (not recorded which). The sample comprised PBMCs or T cells enriched from blood (not recorded which). CDR3 nucleotides: TGCGCCAGCAGCCATGATGACAGGGGGTTTAGGAGTGAGCAGTTCTTC. As protein: CASSHDDRGFRSEQFF.